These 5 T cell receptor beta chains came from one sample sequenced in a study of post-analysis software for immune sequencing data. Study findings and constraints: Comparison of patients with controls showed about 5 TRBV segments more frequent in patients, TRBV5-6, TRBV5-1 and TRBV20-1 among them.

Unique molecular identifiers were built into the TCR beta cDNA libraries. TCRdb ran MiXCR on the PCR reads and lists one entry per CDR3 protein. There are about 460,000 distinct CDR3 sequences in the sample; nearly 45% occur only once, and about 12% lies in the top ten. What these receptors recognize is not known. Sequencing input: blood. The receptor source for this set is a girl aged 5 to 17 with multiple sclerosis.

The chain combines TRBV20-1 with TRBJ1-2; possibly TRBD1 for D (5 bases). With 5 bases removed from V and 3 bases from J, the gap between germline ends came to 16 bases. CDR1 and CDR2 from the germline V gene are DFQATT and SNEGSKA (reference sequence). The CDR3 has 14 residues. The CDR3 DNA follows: TGCAGTGCTCGCGCGATCTCCAGGGACTATGGCTACACCTTC. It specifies CSARAISRDYGYTF.

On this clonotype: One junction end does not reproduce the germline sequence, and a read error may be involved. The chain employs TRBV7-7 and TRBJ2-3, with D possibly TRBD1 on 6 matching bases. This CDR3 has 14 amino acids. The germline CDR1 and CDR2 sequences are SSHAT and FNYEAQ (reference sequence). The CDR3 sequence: CASSLGATTDTQYF. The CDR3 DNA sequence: TGTGCTAGCAGCTTGGGGGCCACCACAGATACGCAGTATTTT.

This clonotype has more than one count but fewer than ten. CDR3 residues: CASSQNSGTPNTGELFF. CDR3 sequence (DNA): TGTGCCAGCAGCCAAAACTCCGGGACTCCTAACACCGGGGAGCTGTTTTTT. J is TRBJ2-2 and V is TRBV7-6; D may be TRBD2 (6 bases). V lost 5 bases to trimming and J lost 2 bases, with 18 bases between them. The CDR3 sequence is 17 residues long. Germline V lookup: CDR1 SGHVS, CDR2 FNYEAQ.

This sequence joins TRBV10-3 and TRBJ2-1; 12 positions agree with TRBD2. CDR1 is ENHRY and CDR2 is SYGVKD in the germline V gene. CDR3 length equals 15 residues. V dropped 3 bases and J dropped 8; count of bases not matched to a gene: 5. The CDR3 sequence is CAISDTTSGSHEQFF. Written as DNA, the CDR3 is TGTGCCATCAGTGATACGACTAGCGGGAGCCATGAGCAGTTCTTC.

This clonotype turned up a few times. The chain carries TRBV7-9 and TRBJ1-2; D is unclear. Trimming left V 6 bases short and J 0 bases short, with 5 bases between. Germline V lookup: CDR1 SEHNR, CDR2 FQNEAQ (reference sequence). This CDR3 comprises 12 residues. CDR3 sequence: CASSNTNYGYTF. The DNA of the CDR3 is TGTGCCAGCAGTAATACTAACTATGGCTACACCTTC. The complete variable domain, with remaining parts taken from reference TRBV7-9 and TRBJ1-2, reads DTGVSQNPRHKITKRGQNVTFRCDPISEHNRLYWYRQTLGQGPEFLTYFQNEAQLEKSRLLSDRFSAERPKGSFSTLEIQRTEQGDSAMYLCASSNTNYGYTFGSGTRLTVV.